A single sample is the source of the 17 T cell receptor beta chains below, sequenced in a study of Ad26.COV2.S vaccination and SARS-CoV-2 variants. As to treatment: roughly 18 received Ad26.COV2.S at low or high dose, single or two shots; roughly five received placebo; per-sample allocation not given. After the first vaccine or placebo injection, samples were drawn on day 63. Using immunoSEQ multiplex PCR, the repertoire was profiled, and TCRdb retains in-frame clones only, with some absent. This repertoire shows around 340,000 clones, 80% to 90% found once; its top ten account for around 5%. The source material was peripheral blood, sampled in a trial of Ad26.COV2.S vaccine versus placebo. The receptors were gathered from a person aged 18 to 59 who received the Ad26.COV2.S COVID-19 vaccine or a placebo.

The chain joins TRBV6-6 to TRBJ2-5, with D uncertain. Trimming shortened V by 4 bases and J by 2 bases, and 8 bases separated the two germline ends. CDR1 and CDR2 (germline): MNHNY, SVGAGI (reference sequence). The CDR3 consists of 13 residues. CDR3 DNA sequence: TGTGCCAGCAGTTCTAGGTTTCAAGAGACCCAGTACTTC. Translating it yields CASSSRFQETQYF.

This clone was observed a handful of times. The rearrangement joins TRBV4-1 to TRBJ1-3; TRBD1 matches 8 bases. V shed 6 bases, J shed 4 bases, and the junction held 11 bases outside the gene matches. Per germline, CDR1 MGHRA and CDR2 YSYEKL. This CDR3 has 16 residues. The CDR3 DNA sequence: TGCGCCAGCAGTTTGAATCAGGGGGCGCGAGGAAACACCATATATTTT. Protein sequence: CASSLNQGARGNTIYF.

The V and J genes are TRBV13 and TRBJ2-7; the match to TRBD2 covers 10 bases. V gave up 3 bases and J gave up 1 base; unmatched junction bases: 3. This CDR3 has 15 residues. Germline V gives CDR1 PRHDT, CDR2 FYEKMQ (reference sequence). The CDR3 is CASSFASGRSYEQYF. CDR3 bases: TGTGCCAGCAGCTTTGCTAGCGGGAGATCCTACGAGCAGTACTTC.

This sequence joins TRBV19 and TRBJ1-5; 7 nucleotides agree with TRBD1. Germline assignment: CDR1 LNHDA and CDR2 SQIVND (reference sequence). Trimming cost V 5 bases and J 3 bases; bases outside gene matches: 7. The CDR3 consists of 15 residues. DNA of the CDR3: TGTGCCAGTAGTTACAGGGGAAGAGACAATCAGCCCCAGCATTTT. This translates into CASSYRGRDNQPQHF.

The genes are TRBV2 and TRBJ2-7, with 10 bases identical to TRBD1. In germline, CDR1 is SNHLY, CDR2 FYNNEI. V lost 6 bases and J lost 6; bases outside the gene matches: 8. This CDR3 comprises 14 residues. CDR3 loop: CASRQGTGVREQYF. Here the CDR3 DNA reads TGTGCCAGCAGACAAGGGACAGGGGTACGCGAGCAGTACTTC.

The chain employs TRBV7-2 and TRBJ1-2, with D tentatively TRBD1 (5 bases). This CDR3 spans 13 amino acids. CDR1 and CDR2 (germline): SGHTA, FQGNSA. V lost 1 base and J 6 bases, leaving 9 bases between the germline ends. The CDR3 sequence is CASSLVQGDGYTF. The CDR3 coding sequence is TGTGCCAGCAGCTTAGTCCAGGGAGATGGCTACACCTTC. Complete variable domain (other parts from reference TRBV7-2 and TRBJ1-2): GAGVSQSPSNKVTEKGKDVELRCDPISGHTALYWYRQSLGQGLEFLIYFQGNSAPDKSGLPSDRFSAERTGGSVSTLTIQRTQQEDSAVYLCASSLVQGDGYTFGSGTRLTVV.

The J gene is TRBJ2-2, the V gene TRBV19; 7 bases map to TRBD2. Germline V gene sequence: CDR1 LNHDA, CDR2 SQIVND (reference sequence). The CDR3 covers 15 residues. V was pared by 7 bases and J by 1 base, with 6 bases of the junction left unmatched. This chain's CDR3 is CASKQSGENTGELFF. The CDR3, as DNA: TGTGCCAGTAAACAAAGCGGGGAGAACACCGGGGAGCTGTTTTTT.

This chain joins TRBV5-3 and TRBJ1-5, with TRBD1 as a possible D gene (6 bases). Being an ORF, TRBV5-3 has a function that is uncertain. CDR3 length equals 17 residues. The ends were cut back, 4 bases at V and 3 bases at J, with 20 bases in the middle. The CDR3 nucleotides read TGTGCCAGAAGCCTAGACAGGCGAGTGTGGGACAATCAGCCCCAGCATTTT. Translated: CARSLDRRVWDNQPQHF.

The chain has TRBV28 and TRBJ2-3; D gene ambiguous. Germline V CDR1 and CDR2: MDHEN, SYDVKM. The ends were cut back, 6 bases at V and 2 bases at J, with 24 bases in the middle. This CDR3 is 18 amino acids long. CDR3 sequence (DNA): TGTGCCAGCAGGCTATTCTTTGAGTTACCCCCCCTCACAGATACGCAGTATTTT. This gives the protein CASRLFFELPPLTDTQYF.

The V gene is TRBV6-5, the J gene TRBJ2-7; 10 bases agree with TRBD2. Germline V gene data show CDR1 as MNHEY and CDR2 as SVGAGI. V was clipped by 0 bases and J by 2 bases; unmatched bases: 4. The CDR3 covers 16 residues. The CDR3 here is CASSYSRTSGAYEQYF. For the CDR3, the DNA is TGTGCCAGCAGTTACTCCCGGACTAGCGGTGCCTACGAGCAGTACTTC.

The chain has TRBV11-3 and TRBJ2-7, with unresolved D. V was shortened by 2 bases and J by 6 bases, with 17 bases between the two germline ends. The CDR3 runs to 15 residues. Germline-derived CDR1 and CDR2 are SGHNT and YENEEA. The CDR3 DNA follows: TGTGCCAGCAGCTTATTATCGGAGTCGCTCTGCGAGCAGTACTTC. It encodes CASSLLSESLCEQYF.

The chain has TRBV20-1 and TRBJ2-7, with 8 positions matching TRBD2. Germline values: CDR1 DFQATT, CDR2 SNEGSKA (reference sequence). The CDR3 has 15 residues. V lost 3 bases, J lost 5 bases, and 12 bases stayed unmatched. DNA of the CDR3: TGCAGTGCTAGTGGCTACGGGGGGGCCTTGGACGAGCAGTACTTC. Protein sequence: CSASGYGGALDEQYF.

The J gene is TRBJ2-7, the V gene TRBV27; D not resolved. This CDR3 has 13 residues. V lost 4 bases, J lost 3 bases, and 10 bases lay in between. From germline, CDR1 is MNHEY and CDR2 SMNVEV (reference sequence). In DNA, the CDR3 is TGTGCCAGCAGTTCGGGCCGCAACTACGAGCAGTACTTC. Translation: CASSSGRNYEQYF.

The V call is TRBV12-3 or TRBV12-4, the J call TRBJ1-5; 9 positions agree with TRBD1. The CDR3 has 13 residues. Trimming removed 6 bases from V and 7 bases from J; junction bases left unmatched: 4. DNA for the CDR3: TGTGCCAGCAGCAAGGACAGGGGACAGCCCCAGCATTTT. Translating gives CASSKDRGQPQHF.

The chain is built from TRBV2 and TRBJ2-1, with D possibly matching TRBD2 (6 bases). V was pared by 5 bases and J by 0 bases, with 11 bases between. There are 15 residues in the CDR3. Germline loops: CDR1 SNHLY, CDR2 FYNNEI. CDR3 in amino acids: CASSRLGSSYNEQFF. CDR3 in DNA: TGTGCCAGCAGTCGACTCGGGAGCTCCTACAATGAGCAGTTCTTC. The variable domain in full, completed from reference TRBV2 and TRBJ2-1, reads EPEVTQTPSHQVTQMGQEVILRCVPISNHLYFYWYRQILGQKVEFLVSFYNNEISEKSEIFDDQFSVERPDGSNFTLKIRSTKLEDSAMYFCASSRLGSSYNEQFFGPGTRLTVL.

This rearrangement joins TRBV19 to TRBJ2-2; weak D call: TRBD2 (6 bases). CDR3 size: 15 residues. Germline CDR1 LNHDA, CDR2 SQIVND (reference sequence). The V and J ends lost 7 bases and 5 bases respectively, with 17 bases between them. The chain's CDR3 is CASKVGGRDTGELFF. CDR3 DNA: TGTGCCAGTAAGGTGGGAGGCCGGGATACCGGGGAGCTGTTTTTT.

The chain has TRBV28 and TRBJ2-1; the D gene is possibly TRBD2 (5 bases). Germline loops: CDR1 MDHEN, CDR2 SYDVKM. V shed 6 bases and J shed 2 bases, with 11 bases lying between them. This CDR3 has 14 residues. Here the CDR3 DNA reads TGTGCCAGCAGCCCTCCGGGGACCTACAATGAGCAGTTCTTC. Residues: CASSPPGTYNEQFF.